Listed here are 2 T cell receptor beta chains from one sample, sequenced in a study of control samples from healthy donors and cancer patients. The repertoire was sequenced with immunoSEQ multiplex PCR; TCRdb's copy has only in-frame clones and lacks some. The sample lists 120,000 to 150,000 clones; about nine tenths were seen once. Sequenced sample: blood. The receptors were sampled from a man aged 30 to 45 in good health.

The chain employs TRBV9 and TRBJ2-1; TRBD2 aligns across 9 bases. The CDR3 is made up of 17 amino acids. Germline CDR1 SGDLS, CDR2 YYNGEE. J lost 5 bases, V lost 0 bases, and 9 bases had no gene match. CDR3 in amino acids: CASSVAWVAGVNNEQFF. CDR3 in DNA: TGTGCCAGCAGCGTAGCTTGGGTAGCGGGAGTAAACAATGAGCAGTTCTTC.

This chain links TRBV5-6 with TRBJ2-7, with 8 bases identical to TRBD1. Germline V CDR1 and CDR2: SGHDT, YYEEEE. The CDR3 is 13 amino acids. The junction had 3 bases not matched to a gene; V was cut back by 4 bases and J by 3 bases. As DNA, the CDR3 is TGTGCCAGCAGCCAGGACAGGGTCTACGAGCAGTACTTC. Translation: CASSQDRVYEQYF.